What follows are 13 T cell receptor beta chains derived from one specimen sequenced in a study of Ad26.COV2.S vaccination and SARS-CoV-2 variants. The method was immunoSEQ multiplex PCR; TCRdb's version includes in-frame clones alone and lacks a portion of them. The repertoire includes approximately 420,000 clones, about 85% of them detected once, and approximately 3.7% sits in the top ten. The treatment was: over 15 received Ad26.COV2.S at low or high dose, single or two shots; roughly five received placebo; per-sample allocation not given. Day 63 after the first vaccine or placebo injection was the time point for sampling. Specimen: peripheral blood, collected in a trial of Ad26.COV2.S vaccine versus placebo. The receptors come from a person aged 18 to 65 who received the Ad26.COV2.S COVID-19 vaccine or a placebo.

J is TRBJ1-1 and V is TRBV11-2, with 11 positions matching TRBD1. Germline values: CDR1 SGHAT, CDR2 FQNNGV. V lost 7 bases to trimming and J lost 3 bases; unmatched junction nucleotides: 13. This CDR3 spans 17 amino acids. The CDR3 DNA follows: TGTGCCAGCAAGCCCACTAGGGACAGGGGGGTCGACACTGAAGCTTTCTTT. This codes for CASKPTRDRGVDTEAFF.

The chain recombines TRBV10-1 with TRBJ2-7, with D perhaps matching TRBD1 (8 bases). Trimming removed 6 bases at V and 6 bases at J, with 18 bases between. The CDR3 runs 14 residues. The germline gives CDR1 WNHNN, CDR2 SYGVQD (reference sequence). CDR3 in DNA: TGCGCCAGCAGAGGACAGGGACTAACTACCGAGCAGTACTTC. Translating it yields CASRGQGLTTEQYF.

The V call is TRBV7-8, the J call TRBJ1-3; a possible D gene is TRBD1 (6 bases). Germline values: CDR1 SGHVS, CDR2 FQNEAQ. V lost 5 bases and J lost 1, with 21 bases in between. The CDR3 runs 18 residues. The CDR3 bases are TGTGCCAGCAGCCCAAAGGTGCCGGACAGCCTTTCTGGAAACACCATATATTTT. It encodes CASSPKVPDSLSGNTIYF.

The chain couples TRBV4-3 to TRBJ1-2; D is perhaps TRBD1 (6 bases). This CDR3 spans 16 amino acids. Germline loops: CDR1 LGHNA, CDR2 YSLEER. Between the trimmed V and J ends, which lost 0 bases and 5 bases, there was a span of 16 bases. Here the CDR3 reads CASSQDSRGVGYGYTF. Here the CDR3 DNA reads TGCGCCAGCAGCCAAGATTCCAGGGGAGTAGGGTATGGCTACACCTTC.

This chain uses TRBV3-1 (or the pseudogene TRBV3-2) with TRBJ2-7, with D possibly being TRBD1 or TRBD2 (5 bases each). V dropped 0 bases and J dropped 3 bases, with 12 bases sitting between them. Germline V gene sequence: CDR1 LGHDT, CDR2 YNNKEL (reference sequence). The CDR3 extends over 15 amino acids. CDR3 DNA sequence: TGTGCCAGCAGCCAAGAGTCGGGGACCCACTACGAGCAGTACTTC. Translating it yields CASSQESGTHYEQYF.

V is TRBV4-3 and J is TRBJ1-2; D gene uncertain. V lost 0 bases to trimming and J lost 4 bases, with 15 bases between them. CDR1 and CDR2 (germline): LGHNA, YSLEER. The CDR3 runs 16 residues. The CDR3 reads CASSQDATPPLYGYTF. CDR3 DNA sequence: TGCGCCAGCAGCCAAGACGCGACACCTCCCCTCTATGGCTACACCTTC.

The CDR3 region has the DNA TGTGCCAGCAGTAACCGTTTACCGGGACAAAACACCGGGGAGCTGTTTTTT. It specifies CASSNRLPGQNTGELFF. This chain uses TRBV6-2 or TRBV6-3 with TRBJ2-2; D is possibly TRBD1 (6 bases). The CDR3 runs 17 residues. Trimming shortened V by 5 bases and J by 2 bases, and 18 bases separated the two germline ends. CDR1 and CDR2 (germline): MNHEY, SVGEGT.

The CDR3 spells CASSLGRGTPNTEAFF. In DNA, the CDR3 is TGTGCCAGCAGCTTAGGAAGGGGGACACCTAACACTGAAGCTTTCTTT. J is TRBJ1-1 and V is TRBV7-2, with D perhaps TRBD1 (6 bases). Trimming removed 1 base from V and 2 bases from J, with 14 bases in between. CDR3 size: 16 residues. Looked up from germline, CDR1 is SGHTA and CDR2 is FQGNSA.

V gene TRBV6-5 combines with J gene TRBJ2-2, with D unclear. This CDR3 region has 15 residues. Germline V gene data show CDR1 as MNHEY and CDR2 as SVGAGI. The germline V and J ends were trimmed by 7 bases and 5 bases, with 17 bases remaining between them. The CDR3 DNA follows: TGTGCCAGCACCGGATTACAGAAAAAAACCGGGGAGCTGTTTTTT. Protein product: CASTGLQKKTGELFF.

The chain combines TRBV6-5 with TRBJ2-7; 8 bases match TRBD1. Trimming removed 6 bases from V and 5 bases from J; junction bases left unmatched: 6. Germline CDR1 is MNHEY and CDR2 is SVGAGI. The CDR3 runs to 13 residues. CDR3 nucleotides: TGTGCCAGCAGAGAGGACAGGGACGACGAGCAGTACTTC. Translating it yields CASREDRDDEQYF.

The CDR3 loop is CASSFGLMNEQFF. CDR3 DNA sequence: TGTGCCAGCAGTTTCGGACTAATGAATGAGCAGTTCTTC. The rearrangement joins TRBV12-3 or TRBV12-4 to TRBJ2-1; tentatively, D is TRBD2 (6 bases). The CDR3 loop spans 13 amino acids. V lost 3 bases to trimming and J lost 7 bases, with 10 bases between them.

This clone was picked up one time. Other nucleotide sequences from this sample produce the same CDR3. The rearrangement joins TRBV7-9 to TRBJ2-7; D is perhaps TRBD1 (6 bases). The V end lost 3 bases, the J end lost 2 bases, and 8 bases lay between the germline ends. The CDR3 is made up of 13 amino acids. In germline, CDR1 is SEHNR, CDR2 FQNEAQ (reference sequence). CDR3 loop: CASSLDSTYEQYF. The CDR3 DNA sequence: TGTGCCAGCAGCTTGGACAGCACCTACGAGCAGTACTTC.

The gene calls are TRBV2 and TRBJ1-5; D gene uncertain. V gave up 2 bases and J gave up 0 bases, with 8 bases separating them. CDR1 is SNHLY and CDR2 is FYNNEI in the germline V gene. The CDR3 loop spans 15 amino acids. CDR3 amino acids: CASSERMDSNQPQHF. The CDR3 region has the DNA TGTGCCAGCAGTGAACGGATGGATAGCAATCAGCCCCAGCATTTT.